The source of this TCR beta chain is a study of vaccination effects on CD4 cells after COVID-19. Before any sequencing was done, the ViraFEST assay used viral peptide pools to expand antigen-specific CD4+ T cells. Scientists isolated CD4+ T cells after an approximately ten-day culture period ended. Either the BNT162b2 or mRNA-1273 vaccine was given to participants in two doses. Sequenced by immunoSEQ multiplex PCR; TCRdb stores in-frame clones only, minus some. Of some 29,000 clones detected, 65% to 75% appear once; the ten largest clones hold about 17%. Regarding this clone: Its specificity is unknown. At one end, the junction sequence differs from germline, possibly due to a read error.

Per germline, CDR1 SEHNR and CDR2 FQNEAQ (reference sequence). The CDR3 covers 14 residues. Specimen: CD4+ T cells from PBMCs cultured with HCoV-OC43 spike peptides, collected after COVID-19 vaccination. The subset is: HCoV-OC43 spike overlapping peptide pool stimulation. The genes are TRBV7-9 and TRBJ1-1; a possible D gene is TRBD1 (5 bases). The sequence derives from a human donor who received a COVID-19 vaccine. In DNA form, the CDR3 reads TGTGCCAGCACCCGGGTGGGGGAGGACACTGAGGCTTTCTTT. Translation gives CASTRVGEDTEAFF.